The 27 T cell receptor beta chains presented below share a single source sample, sequenced in a study of beta chain features in type 1 diabetes (dated by TCRdb to the late 2010s). Findings and caveats that apply to the study as a whole: In all four CD4+ subsets, TCRB CDR3 length was moderately but significantly shorter in type 1 diabetes patients.

Their recognized antigens are unknown. Library construction relied on the immunoSEQ multiplex PCR assay. All of the isolated RNA was reverse transcribed with the High Capacity cDNA Reverse Transcription Kit, so expressed TCRB transcripts were sequenced. What TCRdb holds here is the immuneACCESS table cut down to in-frame rearrangements. Part of the clones is not present; checked against another copy, under half of the missing clones reflect an unresolved V gene, and the others are unexplained. The sample profile shows 300,000 to 450,000 clones; over 9% of them were found once. The ten biggest clones cover about 0.63% of the sample. The sequencing sample was made of central memory CD4+ T cells from blood. These receptors were collected from a man aged 30 to 45 with type 1 diabetes.

This clone was recorded a few times. This CDR3 reads CASSLDPTGGLTGETQYF. In DNA form, the CDR3 reads TGTGCCAGCAGCTTGGATCCGACAGGGGGCCTGACAGGGGAGACCCAGTACTTC. This rearrangement joins TRBV5-5 to TRBJ2-5; 10 bases line up with TRBD1. The germline V gene encodes CDR1 SGHKS and CDR2 YYEKEE (reference sequence). There are 18 residues in the CDR3. Trimming cost V 0 bases and J 5 bases; bases outside gene matches: 13.

This clone occurred a few times. The chain is built from TRBV28 and TRBJ1-4; a possible D gene is TRBD1 (5 bases). Germline V CDR1 and CDR2: MDHEN, SYDVKM. V was cut by 2 bases and J by 7 bases, with 5 bases left in between. This CDR3 comprises 12 residues. The CDR3 sequence is CASSLQGEKLFF. The CDR3 nucleotides are TGTGCCAGCAGTTTACAGGGTGAAAAACTGTTTTTT.

This clone was counted once. The CDR3 DNA reads as TGTGCCAGCGGATTAAGCGGGAGGCAAGAGACCCAGTACTTC. Its translation: CASGLSGRQETQYF. The chain has TRBV6-6 and TRBJ2-5; 9 bases align to TRBD2. The germline CDR1 and CDR2 sequences are MNHNY and SVGAGI (reference sequence). J gave up 2 bases and V 8 bases, and 6 bases lay outside the gene matches. The CDR3 extends over 14 amino acids.

V gene TRBV29-1 combines with J gene TRBJ1-1; 11 bases align to TRBD1. CDR1 and CDR2 (germline): SQVTM, ANQGSEA. CDR3 length: 16 residues. V was pared by 6 bases and J by 3 bases, with 12 bases of the junction left unmatched. This CDR3 is CSVTRTGGAMDTEAFF. CDR3 coding DNA: TGCAGCGTAACCCGGACAGGGGGCGCGATGGACACTGAAGCTTTCTTT.

This sequence joins TRBV6-1 and TRBJ2-3, with a possible D match to TRBD1 (6 bases). This CDR3 region has 13 residues. V was trimmed by 6 bases and J by 4 bases, leaving 11 bases between them. Germline CDR1 reads MNHNS; CDR2 reads SASEGT. The CDR3 region has the DNA TGTGCCAGCAGAGCAGGGGCGGCAGATACGCAGTATTTT. Residues: CASRAGAADTQYF.

The chain couples TRBV4-3 to TRBJ2-3, with 7 bases that match TRBD2. CDR3 length: 15 amino acids. Trimming cost V 6 bases and J 2 bases; bases outside gene matches: 8. The V gene's germline CDR1 is LGHNA and CDR2 YSLEER. CDR3 region: CASRGREETTDTQYF. CDR3 sequence (DNA): TGCGCCAGCAGAGGGAGGGAAGAAACCACAGATACGCAGTATTTT.

The genes are TRBV7-3 and TRBJ2-7; TRBD2 agrees at 13 bases. Germline trimming cut 2 bases from V and 12 bases from J; bases unmatched to any gene: 10. CDR1 and CDR2 from the germline V gene are SGHTA and FQGTGA. The CDR3 loop spans 15 amino acids. CDR3 protein: CASSLGGLAGLLLYF. The CDR3 DNA reads as TGTGCCAGCAGCTTAGGGGGACTAGCGGGACTCCTTCTGTACTTC. The whole variable domain, filled in from reference TRBV7-3 and TRBJ2-7, reads GAGVSQTPSNKVTEKGKYVELRCDPISGHTALYWYRQSLGQGPEFLIYFQGTGAADDSGLPNDRFFAVRPEGSVSTLKIQRTERGDSAVYLCASSLGGLAGLLLYFGPGTRLTVT.

This clone appeared many times. This chain joins TRBV5-1 and TRBJ2-3, with D hard to call. Germline CDR1 and CDR2: SGHRS and YFSETQ. The ends were cut back, 4 bases at V and 2 bases at J, with 8 bases in the middle. The CDR3 spans 13 residues. CDR3 residues: CASSQETTDTQYF. In nucleotides, the CDR3 is TGCGCCAGCAGCCAAGAGACCACAGATACGCAGTATTTT.

The chain carries TRBV7-2 and TRBJ2-1; 7 nucleotides match TRBD2. Trimming cost V 1 base and J 6 bases; bases outside gene matches: 6. Per the germline V gene, CDR1 is SGHTA and CDR2 is FQGNSA. The CDR3 runs to 15 residues. CDR3 bases: TGTGCCAGCAGCTTAGATCCGGGGACTACCAATGAGCAGTTCTTC. Protein product: CASSLDPGTTNEQFF.

This clone was counted a few times. The chain has TRBV9 and TRBJ2-7, with 8 bases identical to TRBD1. CDR3 length: 14 amino acids. CDR1 and CDR2 from the germline V gene are SGDLS and YYNGEE. V was clipped by 3 bases and J by 1 base; unmatched bases: 3. The CDR3 region is CASSARQGSYEQYF. The CDR3 region has the DNA TGTGCCAGCAGCGCACGACAGGGGTCCTACGAGCAGTACTTC.

The chain recombines TRBV28 with TRBJ1-5; D is unclear. Germline V gene lookup returns CDR1 MDHEN and CDR2 SYDVKM. This CDR3 contains 12 residues. The V end lost 5 bases, the J end lost 7 bases, and 9 bases lay between the germline ends. CDR3 coding DNA: TGTGCCAGCAGTCCCTTGGGGCAGCCCCAGCATTTT. Amino acids: CASSPLGQPQHF. Based on the CDR3 plus reference TRBV28 and TRBJ1-5, the full variable domain is DVKVTQSSRYLVKRTGEKVFLECVQDMDHENMFWYRQDPGLGLRLIYFSYDVKMKEKGDIPEGYSVSREKKERFSLILESASTNQTSMYLCASSPLGQPQHFGDGTRLSIL.

The gene calls are TRBV25-1 and TRBJ1-2, with D tentatively TRBD1 (5 bases). The CDR3 is 14 amino acids. Germline CDR1 and CDR2: MGHDK and SYGVNS. Trimming removed 6 bases from V and 4 bases from J, with 15 bases in between. For the CDR3, the DNA is TGTGCCAGCAGCAGGGTTGGAGAGCCCTATGGCTACACCTTC. Translation gives CASSRVGEPYGYTF.

V and J are TRBV28 and TRBJ2-5; unclear D gene. The CDR3 consists of 13 residues. Germline V gives CDR1 MDHEN, CDR2 SYDVKM. V lost 4 bases and J lost 5, with 11 bases in between. CDR3 residues: CASSSFQTETQYF. CDR3 sequence (DNA): TGTGCCAGCAGTTCCTTTCAGACGGAGACCCAGTACTTC.

This clone has just a few counts. V usage is TRBV27 and J usage is TRBJ2-1, with 10 bases fitting TRBD1. The CDR3 is 17 residues long. Germline CDR1 reads MNHEY; CDR2 reads SMNVEV (reference sequence). V dropped 4 bases and J dropped 7; count of bases not matched to a gene: 13. The CDR3 loop is CASSSPWGQGYSNEQFF. The CDR3 region has the DNA TGTGCCAGCAGTTCCCCCTGGGGACAGGGGTATTCGAATGAGCAGTTCTTC.

V and J are TRBV11-2 and TRBJ2-3, with TRBD2 identical over 7 bases. Germline V gene data show CDR1 as SGHAT and CDR2 as FQNNGV. Losses at the gene ends were 5 bases for V and 4 bases for J; bases not matched to a gene: 9. This CDR3 contains 15 residues. The CDR3 DNA reads as TGTGCCAGCAGCCTGATTGGGAGGGCCCCAGATACGCAGTATTTT. It codes for CASSLIGRAPDTQYF.

The chain combines TRBV6-5 with TRBJ2-7; possibly TRBD2 for D (5 bases). Germline CDR1 MNHEY, CDR2 SVGAGI. With 6 bases removed from V and 3 bases from J, the gap between germline ends came to 12 bases. The CDR3 totals 13 residues. CDR3 sequence reads: CASSQAVIYEQYF. CDR3 nucleotides: TGTGCCAGCAGCCAAGCGGTGATCTACGAGCAGTACTTC.

The CDR3 sequence: CASSLGPGAFYEQYF. The CDR3 DNA is TGTGCCAGCAGTTTGGGACCCGGAGCGTTCTACGAGCAGTACTTC. V gene TRBV28 combines with J gene TRBJ2-7; either TRBD1 or TRBD2 may fit D (5 bases each). CDR3 size: 15 residues. Trimming pared 3 bases from V and 3 bases from J, leaving 15 bases between. Germline lookup yields CDR1 MDHEN and CDR2 SYDVKM.

At least ten counts were recorded for this clone. J is TRBJ2-7 and V is TRBV27, with TRBD1 matching over 8 bases. The CDR3 is made up of 16 amino acids. The V and J ends lost 2 bases and 3 bases, in that order; junction bases with no gene match: 9. The germline CDR1 and CDR2 sequences are MNHEY and SMNVEV (reference sequence). The CDR3 is CASSLPPGTGDYEQYF. The CDR3 region has the DNA TGTGCCAGCAGTTTACCCCCCGGGACAGGAGACTACGAGCAGTACTTC.

This clone was seen only a few times. This sequence joins TRBV6-5 and TRBJ1-2, with a weak D call TRBD1 (6 bases). V lost 6 bases and J lost 13, with 15 bases in between. Germline CDR1 and CDR2: MNHEY and SVGAGI. CDR3 length equals 11 residues. CDR3 region: CASRAGGSSTF. CDR3 sequence (DNA): TGTGCCAGCAGGGCGGGGGGCTCATCCACCTTC.

This clone has just a few counts. V is TRBV27 and J is TRBJ2-3, with 15 bases fitting TRBD2. With 2 bases clipped from V and 2 bases from J, the junction kept 5 bases outside the gene matches. CDR1 and CDR2 (germline): MNHEY, SMNVEV (reference sequence). The CDR3 sequence is 18 residues long. The CDR3 here is CASSLDGLAGGVTDTQYF. DNA for the CDR3: TGTGCCAGCAGTTTAGATGGACTAGCGGGAGGGGTCACAGATACGCAGTATTTT.

The V and J genes are TRBV30 and TRBJ1-4, with 7 bases identical to TRBD1. V shed 6 bases and J 3 bases; nucleotides not matched to a gene: 16. Germline assignment: CDR1 GTSNPN and CDR2 SVGIG (reference sequence). The CDR3 is 17 amino acids. DNA of the CDR3: TGTGCCTGTACAATGGTGCCAGGGGGATTCGCTAATGAAAAACTGTTTTTT. Translation gives CACTMVPGGFANEKLFF.

This rearrangement joins TRBV11-2 to TRBJ2-1; TRBD2 aligns across 8 bases. The germline gives CDR1 SGHAT, CDR2 FQNNGV. The CDR3 is 14 amino acids. V dropped 3 bases and J dropped 8; count of bases not matched to a gene: 6. Written as DNA, the CDR3 is TGTGCCAGCAGCTTTGCCGGGACTAGAGATGAGCAGTTCTTC. This sequence encodes CASSFAGTRDEQFF.

This clone turned up a few times. V is TRBV28 and J is TRBJ2-4, with 8 bases identical to TRBD2. The length of the CDR3 is 15 residues. V lost 8 bases, J lost 2 bases, and 8 bases stayed unmatched. CDR1 is MDHEN and CDR2 is SYDVKM in the germline V gene. CDR3 bases: TGTGCCAGCGGGGTCGGGAGGGGGTCCAAAAACATTCAGTACTTC. Translation gives CASGVGRGSKNIQYF. Based on the CDR3 plus reference TRBV28 and TRBJ2-4, the full variable domain is DVKVTQSSRYLVKRTGEKVFLECVQDMDHENMFWYRQDPGLGLRLIYFSYDVKMKEKGDIPEGYSVSREKKERFSLILESASTNQTSMYLCASGVGRGSKNIQYFGAGTRLSVL.

The J gene is TRBJ2-3, the V gene TRBV18, with TRBD2 matching over 7 bases. This CDR3 has 14 residues. Germline loops: CDR1 KGHSH, CDR2 LQKENI. V shed 0 bases, J shed 3 bases, and the junction held 0 bases outside the gene matches. CDR3 region: CASSPPGGTDTQYF. CDR3 DNA sequence: TGTGCCAGCTCACCACCCGGGGGGACAGATACGCAGTATTTT.

This sequence joins TRBV29-1 and TRBJ2-1; D is unresolved. Germline V lookup: CDR1 SQVTM, CDR2 ANQGSEA. Between the trimmed V and J ends, which lost 0 bases and 0 bases, there was a span of 12 bases. The CDR3 spans 16 residues. In nucleotides, the CDR3 is TGCAGCGTTGAAGATCAGAGCGCGAGCTCCTACAATGAGCAGTTCTTC. Protein: CSVEDQSASSYNEQFF.

J is TRBJ1-2 and V is TRBV5-1; 7 bases map to TRBD1. The CDR3 loop spans 14 amino acids. V trimming: 0 bases; J trimming: 4 bases; junction bases outside the gene matches: 3. The germline CDR1 and CDR2 sequences are SGHRS and YFSETQ. The CDR3 sequence: CASSLVGDSYGYTF. The CDR3 nucleotides are TGCGCCAGCAGCTTGGTCGGGGACAGCTATGGCTACACCTTC.

This clone was observed many times. In the same sample, other DNA sequences code for this CDR3. The V and J genes are TRBV2 and TRBJ2-7; 8 nucleotides agree with TRBD2. Per the germline V gene, CDR1 is SNHLY and CDR2 is FYNNEI. J was trimmed by 2 bases and V by 2 bases; bases with no gene match: 2. The CDR3 is 14 residues long. In DNA form, the CDR3 reads TGTGCCAGCAGTGAAACGGGACTAGCCTACGAGCAGTACTTC. This sequence encodes CASSETGLAYEQYF. The variable domain in full, with the rest retrieved from reference TRBV2 and TRBJ2-7, is EPEVTQTPSHQVTQMGQEVILRCVPISNHLYFYWYRQILGQKVEFLVSFYNNEISEKSEIFDDQFSVERPDGSNFTLKIRSTKLEDSAMYFCASSETGLAYEQYFGPGTRLTVT.